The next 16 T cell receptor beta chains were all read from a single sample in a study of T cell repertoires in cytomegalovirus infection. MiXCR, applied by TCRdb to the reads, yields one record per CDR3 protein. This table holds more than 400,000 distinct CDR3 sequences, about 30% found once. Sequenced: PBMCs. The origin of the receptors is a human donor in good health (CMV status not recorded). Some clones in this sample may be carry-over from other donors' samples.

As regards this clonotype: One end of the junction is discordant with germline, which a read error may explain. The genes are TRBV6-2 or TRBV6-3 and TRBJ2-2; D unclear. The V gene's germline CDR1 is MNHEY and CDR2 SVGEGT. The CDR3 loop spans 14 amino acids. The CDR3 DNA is TGTACCAGCAGTTACTACTGGGGCACCGGGGAGCTGTTTTTT. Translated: CTSSYYWGTGELFF.

CDR3 loop: CSVGETGVPNTEAFF. CDR3 bases: TGCAGCGTTGGAGAGACAGGGGTCCCGAACACTGAAGCTTTCTTT. This rearrangement joins TRBV29-1 to TRBJ1-1, with TRBD1 matching over 8 bases. Trimming cost V 4 bases and J 1 base; bases outside gene matches: 8. The CDR3 extends over 15 amino acids. The germline CDR1 and CDR2 sequences are SQVTM and ANQGSEA.

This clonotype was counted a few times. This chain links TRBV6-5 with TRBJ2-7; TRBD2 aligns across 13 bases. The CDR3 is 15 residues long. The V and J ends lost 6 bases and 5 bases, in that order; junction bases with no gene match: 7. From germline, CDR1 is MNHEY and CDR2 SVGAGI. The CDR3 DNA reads TGTGCCAGCAGCAGGGGACTAGCGGGACCCCACGAGCAGTACGTC. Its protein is CASSRGLAGPHEQYV.

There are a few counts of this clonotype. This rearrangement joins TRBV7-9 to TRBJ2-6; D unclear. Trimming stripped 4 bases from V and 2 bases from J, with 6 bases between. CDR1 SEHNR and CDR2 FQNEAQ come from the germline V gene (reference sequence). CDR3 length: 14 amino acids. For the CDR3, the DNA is TGTGCCAGCAGCTCATATGCTGGGGCCAACGTCCTGACTTTC. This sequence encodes CASSSYAGANVLTF.

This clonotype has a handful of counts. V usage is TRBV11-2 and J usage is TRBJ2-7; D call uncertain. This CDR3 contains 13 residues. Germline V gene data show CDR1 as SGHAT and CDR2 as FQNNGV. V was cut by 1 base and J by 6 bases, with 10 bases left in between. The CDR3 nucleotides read TGTGCCAGCAGCTTAGGCGTGGTGGGCGAGCAGTACGTC. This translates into CASSLGVVGEQYV.

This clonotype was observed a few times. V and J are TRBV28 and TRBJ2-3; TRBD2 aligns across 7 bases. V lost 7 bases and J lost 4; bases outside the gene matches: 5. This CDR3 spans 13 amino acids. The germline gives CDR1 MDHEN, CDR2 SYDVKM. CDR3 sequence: CASIPAGSDTQYF. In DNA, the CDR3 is TGTGCCAGCATCCCAGCGGGGTCAGATACGCAGTATTTT.

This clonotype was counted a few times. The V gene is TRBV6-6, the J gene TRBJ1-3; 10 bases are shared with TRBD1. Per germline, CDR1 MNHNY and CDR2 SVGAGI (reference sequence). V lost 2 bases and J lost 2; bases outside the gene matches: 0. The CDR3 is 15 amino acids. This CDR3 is CASSYGTGAGNTIYF. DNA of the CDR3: TGTGCCAGCAGTTACGGGACAGGGGCTGGAAACACCATATATTTT.

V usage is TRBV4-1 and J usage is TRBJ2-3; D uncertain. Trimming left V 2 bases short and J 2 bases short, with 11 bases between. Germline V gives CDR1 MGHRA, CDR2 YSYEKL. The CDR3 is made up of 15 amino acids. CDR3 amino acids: CASSQTDTATDTQYF. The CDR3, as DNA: TGCGCCAGCAGCCAAACCGACACAGCCACAGATACGCAGTATTTT.

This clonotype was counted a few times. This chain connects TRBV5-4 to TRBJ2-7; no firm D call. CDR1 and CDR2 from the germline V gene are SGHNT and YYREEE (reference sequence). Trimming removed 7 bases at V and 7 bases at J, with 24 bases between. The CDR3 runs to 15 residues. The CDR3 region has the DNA TGTGCCAGCGCAAGTAGCCGCGGAACATTGGGGGAGCAGTACTTC. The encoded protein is CASASSRGTLGEQYF.

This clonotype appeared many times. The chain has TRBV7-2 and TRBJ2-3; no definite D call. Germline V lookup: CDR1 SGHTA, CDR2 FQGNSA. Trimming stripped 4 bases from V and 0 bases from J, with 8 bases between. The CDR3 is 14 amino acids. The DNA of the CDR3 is TGTGCCAGCAGCTGGCGGTTTAGCACAGATACGCAGTATTTT. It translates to CASSWRFSTDTQYF.

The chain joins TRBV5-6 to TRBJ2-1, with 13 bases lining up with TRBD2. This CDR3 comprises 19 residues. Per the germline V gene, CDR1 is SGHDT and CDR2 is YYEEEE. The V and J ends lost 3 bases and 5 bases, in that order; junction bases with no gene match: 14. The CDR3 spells CASSSRTSGSLPTNNEQFF. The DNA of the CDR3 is TGTGCCAGCAGCTCCCGGACTAGCGGGAGTCTACCAACGAACAATGAGCAGTTCTTC.

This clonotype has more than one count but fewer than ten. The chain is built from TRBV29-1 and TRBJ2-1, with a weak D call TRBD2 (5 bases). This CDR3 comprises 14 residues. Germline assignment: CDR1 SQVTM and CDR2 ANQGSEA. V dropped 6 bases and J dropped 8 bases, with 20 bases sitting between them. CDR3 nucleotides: TGCAGCGTCATGAGGCTAGCAGGCGGAGATGAGCAGTTCTTC. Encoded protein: CSVMRLAGGDEQFF.

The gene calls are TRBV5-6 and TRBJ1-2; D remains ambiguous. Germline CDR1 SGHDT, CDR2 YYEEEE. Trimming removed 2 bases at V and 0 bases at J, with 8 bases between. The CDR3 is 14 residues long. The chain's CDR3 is CASSFLQTNYGYTF. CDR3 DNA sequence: TGTGCCAGCAGCTTCTTGCAAACTAACTATGGCTACACCTTC.

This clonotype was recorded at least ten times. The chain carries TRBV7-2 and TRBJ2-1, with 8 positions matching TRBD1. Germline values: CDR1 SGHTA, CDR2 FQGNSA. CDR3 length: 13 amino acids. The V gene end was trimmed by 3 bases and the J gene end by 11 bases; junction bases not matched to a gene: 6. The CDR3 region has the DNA TGTGCCAGCAGCTTCGATCGACAGGGGAAGCAGTTCTTC. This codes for CASSFDRQGKQFF.

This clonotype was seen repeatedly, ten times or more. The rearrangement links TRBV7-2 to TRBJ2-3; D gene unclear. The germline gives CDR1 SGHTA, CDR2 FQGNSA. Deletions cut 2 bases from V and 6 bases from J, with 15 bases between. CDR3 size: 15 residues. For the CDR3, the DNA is TGTGCCAGCAGCTTATCGGCAGACCGCAGGGATACGCAGTATTTT. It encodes CASSLSADRRDTQYF.

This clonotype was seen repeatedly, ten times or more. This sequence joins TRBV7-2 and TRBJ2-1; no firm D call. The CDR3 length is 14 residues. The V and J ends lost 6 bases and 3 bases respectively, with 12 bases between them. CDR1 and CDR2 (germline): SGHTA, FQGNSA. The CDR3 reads CASSPLGLYNEQFF. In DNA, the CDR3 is TGTGCCAGCAGTCCTCTCGGGCTCTACAATGAGCAGTTCTTC.